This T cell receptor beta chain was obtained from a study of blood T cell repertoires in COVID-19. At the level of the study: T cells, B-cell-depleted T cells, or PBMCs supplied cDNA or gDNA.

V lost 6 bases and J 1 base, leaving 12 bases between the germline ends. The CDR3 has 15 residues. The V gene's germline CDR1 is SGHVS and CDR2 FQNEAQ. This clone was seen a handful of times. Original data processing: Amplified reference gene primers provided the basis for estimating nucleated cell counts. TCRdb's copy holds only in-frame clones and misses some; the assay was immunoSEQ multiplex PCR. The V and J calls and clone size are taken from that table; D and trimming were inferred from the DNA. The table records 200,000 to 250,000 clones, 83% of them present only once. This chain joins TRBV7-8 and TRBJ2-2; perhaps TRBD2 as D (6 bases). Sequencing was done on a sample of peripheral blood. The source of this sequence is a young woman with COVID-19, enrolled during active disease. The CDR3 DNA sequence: TGTGCCAGCAGTTTGGACTACAGGAACACCGGGGAGCTGTTTTTT. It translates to CASSLDYRNTGELFF.